These 18 T cell receptor beta chains came from one sample sequenced in a study of T cells in Graves' hyperthyroidism and ophthalmopathy. Researchers amplified the TCR beta CDR3 regions from RNA transcripts. The HTBI primer set served for first-round RT-PCR of the TCR CDR3. TCRdb fed the multiplex PCR reads into MiXCR, producing one record per CDR3 protein. The sample contains 300,000 to 450,000 distinct CDR3 sequences, roughly a sixth of which appear only once. Sequences were obtained from blood. The receptors were sampled from a young woman with Graves' hyperthyroidism that later progressed to Graves' ophthalmopathy.

This clonotype showed up many times. This chain links TRBV27 with TRBJ2-7, with 12 positions matching TRBD2. V gave up 4 bases and J gave up 2 bases; unmatched junction bases: 12. The CDR3 contains 18 residues. Germline V gene sequence: CDR1 MNHEY, CDR2 SMNVEV (reference sequence). The CDR3 nucleotides are TGTGCCAGCAGTTCTCTACCCGGGACTAGCGGGCACCCCTACGAGCAGTACTTC. Protein: CASSSLPGTSGHPYEQYF.

This clonotype was seen ten or more times. This sequence joins TRBV3-1 and TRBJ2-2; D perhaps matches TRBD1 (6 bases). V lost 2 bases to trimming and J lost 6 bases, with 10 bases between them. Germline V lookup: CDR1 LGHDT, CDR2 YNNKEL (reference sequence). This CDR3 contains 14 residues. Written as DNA, the CDR3 is TGTGCCAGCAGCCAATTTACAGGGTCCGGGGAGCTGTTTTTT. It encodes CASSQFTGSGELFF.

This clonotype was picked up many times. This chain connects TRBV6-1 to TRBJ2-7; D is perhaps TRBD2 (5 bases). CDR3 size: 16 residues. Trimming left V 5 bases short and J 6 bases short, with 23 bases between. Per germline, CDR1 MNHNS and CDR2 SASEGT. CDR3 sequence (DNA): TGTGCCAGCAGTCGAGAAGCGGCATCCTACCCCCCCGAGCAGTACTTC. Its translation is CASSREAASYPPEQYF.

A few counts support this clonotype. The rearrangement joins TRBV27 to TRBJ1-6, with D hard to call. Germline loops: CDR1 MNHEY, CDR2 SMNVEV (reference sequence). V was shortened by 1 base and J by 7 bases, with 5 bases between the two germline ends. The CDR3 is 13 residues long. CDR3 amino acids: CASSLWLNSPLHF. The CDR3 bases are TGTGCCAGCAGTTTATGGTTGAATTCACCCCTCCACTTT.

About this clonotype itself: Relative to the germline gene, one junction end is altered; a read error may explain this. V gene TRBV2 combines with J gene TRBJ2-7, with D possibly matching TRBD2 (5 bases). There are 11 residues in the CDR3. The V gene's germline CDR1 is SNHLY and CDR2 FYNNEI. CDR3 region: CASSDWSLASF. CDR3 coding DNA: TGTGCCAGCAGTGATTGGTCGCTAGCCTCATTC.

This clonotype was detected once. A much larger clonotype is one base distant, so this may be a read error. This rearrangement joins TRBV7-9 to TRBJ1-1; D is ambiguous. CDR1 SEHNR and CDR2 FQNEAQ come from the germline V gene (reference sequence). The CDR3 spans 16 residues. As DNA, the CDR3 is TGTGCCAGCAGCTTAGATATTGTGGGTGAGAACACTGGAGCTTTCTTT. This codes for CASSLDIVGENTGAFF. Looking up the rest from reference TRBV7-9 and TRBJ1-1 gives the full variable domain: DTGVSQNPRHKITKRGQNVTFRCDPISEHNRLYWYRQTLGQGPEFLTYFQNEAQLEKSRLLSDRFSAERPKGSFSTLEIQRTEQGDSAMYLCASSLDIVGENTGAFFGQGTRLTVV.

The chain joins TRBV20-1 to TRBJ2-3; 8 bases agree with TRBD1. J lost 3 bases, V lost 4 bases, and 18 bases had no gene match. CDR1 DFQATT and CDR2 SNEGSKA come from the germline V gene (reference sequence). CDR3 length: 18 amino acids. The CDR3 loop reads CSANPQPSFGQGTDTQYF. The CDR3, as DNA: TGCAGTGCTAACCCCCAACCCTCCTTCGGACAGGGAACAGATACGCAGTATTTT.

This clonotype was recorded many times. The V and J genes are TRBV2 and TRBJ2-7; 10 bases line up with TRBD1. There are 15 residues in the CDR3. The V and J ends lost 8 bases and 4 bases, in that order; junction bases with no gene match: 11. Per the germline V gene, CDR1 is SNHLY and CDR2 is FYNNEI. This CDR3 reads CASLGGRTGGYEQYF. The CDR3 DNA is TGTGCCAGCCTTGGGGGCCGGACAGGGGGTTACGAGCAGTACTTC.

This clonotype was observed many times. The chain employs TRBV27 and TRBJ1-4, with a possible D match to TRBD1 (6 bases). Germline assignment: CDR1 MNHEY and CDR2 SMNVEV (reference sequence). V gave up 3 bases and J gave up 6 bases, with 14 bases separating them. The CDR3 is 15 amino acids. The CDR3 here is CASSFYRAEDEKLFF. The CDR3 coding sequence is TGTGCCAGCAGTTTTTACAGGGCTGAGGATGAAAAACTGTTTTTT.

This clonotype was recorded at least ten times. The gene calls are TRBV3-1 and TRBJ2-5, with 15 bases identical to TRBD2. The J segment lost 7 bases and the V segment lost 3 bases, leaving 6 bases of the junction unmatched. This CDR3 contains 16 residues. CDR1 and CDR2 (germline): LGHDT, YNNKEL (reference sequence). CDR3 in amino acids: CASSHGLAGGPGTQYF. The CDR3 DNA follows: TGTGCCAGCAGCCACGGACTAGCGGGGGGGCCCGGGACCCAGTACTTC.

The V call is TRBV6-5, the J call TRBJ2-7, with D maybe TRBD2 (6 bases). The CDR3 has 13 amino acids. V lost 2 bases and J lost 5, with 10 bases in between. Germline V lookup: CDR1 MNHEY, CDR2 SVGAGI. CDR3 coding DNA: TGTGCCAGCAGTTACCAACTAGCTCACGAGCAGTACTTC. Translated: CASSYQLAHEQYF.

This clonotype was picked up a small number of times. Since a much larger clone is just one base distant, this may be a read error. For the CDR3, the DNA is TGCGCCAGCAGCCCAGGACAGGGGGCGGTTGCGGGTACGCAGTATTTT. As protein: CASSPGQGAVAGTQYF. The chain uses TRBV5-1 and TRBJ2-3; 11 bases align to TRBD1. After removal of 4 bases from V and 8 bases from J, the junction contained 12 bases not matched to a gene. The CDR3 totals 16 residues. In germline, CDR1 is SGHRS, CDR2 YFSETQ.

This clonotype was counted many times. The J gene is TRBJ2-7, the V gene TRBV5-4, with D maybe TRBD1 (5 bases). The ends were cut back, 1 base at V and 0 bases at J, with 20 bases in the middle. Germline V lookup: CDR1 SGHNT, CDR2 YYREEE (reference sequence). The CDR3 extends over 18 amino acids. The CDR3 sequence is CASSLRAGYHWSSYEQYF. Written as DNA, the CDR3 is TGTGCCAGCAGCTTGCGGGCAGGGTACCACTGGAGCTCCTACGAGCAGTACTTC.

There are many counts of this clonotype. V usage is TRBV27 and J usage is TRBJ2-5, with unresolved D. The CDR3 consists of 13 residues. V shed 4 bases and J shed 3 bases, with 9 bases lying between them. The V gene's germline CDR1 is MNHEY and CDR2 SMNVEV (reference sequence). Written as DNA, the CDR3 is TGTGCCAGCAGTTCAAACGGAGAAGAGACCCAGTACTTC. Amino acid sequence: CASSSNGEETQYF.

This clonotype was seen ten or more times. The V call is TRBV6-1, the J call TRBJ1-3; tentatively, D is TRBD1 (5 bases). V lost 3 bases to trimming and J lost 0 bases, with 9 bases between them. The V gene's germline CDR1 is MNHNS and CDR2 SASEGT. This CDR3 comprises 15 residues. The CDR3 DNA is TGTGCCAGCAGTGACGACAGCCTCTCTGGAAACACCATATATTTT. It yields the protein CASSDDSLSGNTIYF.

This CDR3 is CASSLRLASYNEQFF. The CDR3 DNA follows: TGTGCCAGCAGCTTACGGCTAGCGTCATACAATGAGCAGTTCTTC. The gene calls are TRBV7-8 and TRBJ2-1, with a possible D match to TRBD2 (6 bases). CDR3 length equals 15 residues. The V end lost 2 bases, the J end lost 4 bases, and 12 bases lay between the germline ends. Germline values: CDR1 SGHVS, CDR2 FQNEAQ.

This clonotype was picked up many times. This rearrangement joins TRBV2 to TRBJ2-5; no clear D. V lost 5 bases, J lost 6 bases, and 7 bases lay in between. Per germline, CDR1 SNHLY and CDR2 FYNNEI. The CDR3 runs to 11 residues. CDR3 DNA: TGTGCCAGCAGTCTGACCCAGACCCAGTACTTC. Translated, it gives CASSLTQTQYF.

The chain is built from TRBV5-5 and TRBJ1-5; D is perhaps TRBD1 (5 bases). The germline V gene encodes CDR1 SGHKS and CDR2 YYEKEE (reference sequence). Trimming shortened V by 2 bases and J by 0 bases, and 9 bases separated the two germline ends. The CDR3 loop spans 15 amino acids. DNA for the CDR3: TGTGCCAGCAGCTTCGGCAGGGATAGCAATCAGCCCCAGCATTTT. This codes for CASSFGRDSNQPQHF.